The 6 T cell receptor beta chains below were found in one sample sequenced in a study of T cells after yellow fever vaccination. Using its own MiXCR run on the 5' RACE reads, TCRdb lists one record per CDR3 protein. Among hundreds of thousands of distinct CDR3 sequences listed, approximately 13% were seen once. Sample: PBMCs, taken on the day of the yellow fever booster vaccination. These TCRs come from a man aged 25 to 40 who received the YFV17D yellow fever vaccine.

The rearrangement uses TRBV25-1 and TRBJ2-3; 7 bases map to TRBD2. This CDR3 spans 13 amino acids. J was trimmed by 3 bases and V by 10 bases; bases with no gene match: 7. CDR1 and CDR2 from the germline V gene are MGHDK and SYGVNS. Here the CDR3 DNA reads TGTGCCACCCGAGTGGGAGGGACAGATACGCAGTATTTT. This gives the protein CATRVGGTDTQYF.

A few counts support this clonotype. The chain links TRBV5-6 to TRBJ2-7, with 9 bases aligning to TRBD2. Germline values: CDR1 SGHDT, CDR2 YYEEEE. The CDR3 extends over 14 amino acids. V shed 4 bases and J 9 bases; nucleotides not matched to a gene: 11. The chain's CDR3 is CASSPPGLADVQYF. Written as DNA, the CDR3 is TGTGCCAGCAGCCCCCCGGGACTAGCCGACGTGCAGTACTTC.

The J gene is TRBJ2-3, the V gene TRBV23-1; TRBD2 matches 11 bases. TRBV23-1 is identified as an open reading frame with a role that is uncertain. V trimming: 5 bases; J trimming: 0 bases; junction bases outside the gene matches: 7. The CDR3 sequence is 17 residues long. CDR3 region: CASSATSGTTSTDTQYF. In nucleotides, the CDR3 is TGCGCCAGCAGTGCGACTAGCGGGACCACTAGCACAGATACGCAGTATTTT.

This clonotype was counted between two and nine times. The junction departs from germline at one end; a sequencing error may be responsible. The gene calls are TRBV14 and TRBJ2-7; D not certain. The germline V gene encodes CDR1 SGHDN and CDR2 FVKESK. The CDR3 runs to 13 residues. CDR3 amino acids: CASSQDLNNEQYF. In DNA form, the CDR3 reads TGTGCCAGCAGCCAAGATTTAAATAACGAACAGTACTTC. The full variable domain, completed using reference TRBV14 and TRBJ2-7, is EAGVTQFPSHSVIEKGQTVTLRCDPISGHDNLYWYRRVMGKEIKFLLHFVKESKQDESGMPNNRFLAERTGGTYSTLKVQPAELEDSGVYFCASSQDLNNEQYFGPGTRLTVT.

The rearrangement links TRBV7-2 to TRBJ2-4; 8 nucleotides match TRBD2. Germline V gene lookup returns CDR1 SGHTA and CDR2 FQGNSA. V was pared by 4 bases and J by 0 bases, with 8 bases of the junction left unmatched. The CDR3 is made up of 17 amino acids. CDR3 DNA sequence: TGTGCCAGCAGCTCCAACCCCCTAGCGGGAGCCAAAAACATTCAGTACTTC. The encoded protein is CASSSNPLAGAKNIQYF.

In nucleotides, the CDR3 is TGCAGCGTTGGCCACAGGGATAGATACGAGCAGTACTTC. It yields the protein CSVGHRDRYEQYF. The chain couples TRBV29-1 to TRBJ2-7; D is perhaps TRBD1 (6 bases). This CDR3 comprises 13 residues. Looked up from germline, CDR1 is SQVTM and CDR2 is ANQGSEA. Trimming cost V 4 bases and J 4 bases, with 14 bases left between them.